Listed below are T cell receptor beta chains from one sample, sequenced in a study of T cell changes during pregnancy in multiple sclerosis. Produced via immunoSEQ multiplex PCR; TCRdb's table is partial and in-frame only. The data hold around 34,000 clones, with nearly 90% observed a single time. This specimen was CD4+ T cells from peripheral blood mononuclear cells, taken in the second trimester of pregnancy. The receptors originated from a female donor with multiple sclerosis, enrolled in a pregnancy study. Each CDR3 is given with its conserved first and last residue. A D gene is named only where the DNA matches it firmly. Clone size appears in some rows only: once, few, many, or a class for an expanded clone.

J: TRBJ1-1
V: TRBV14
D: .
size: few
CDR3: CASSLQGNTEAFF
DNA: TGTGCCAGCAGCCTCCAGGGGAACACTGAAGCTTTCTTT

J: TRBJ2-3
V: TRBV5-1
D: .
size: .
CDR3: CASTSDKDTDTQYF
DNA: TGCGCCAGCACCTCGGACAAAGACACAGATACGCAGTATTTT

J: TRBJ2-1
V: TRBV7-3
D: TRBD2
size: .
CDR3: CASSLRASGSLDEQFF
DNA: TGTGCCAGCAGCTTAAGAGCTAGCGGGAGTCTGGATGAGCAGTTCTTC

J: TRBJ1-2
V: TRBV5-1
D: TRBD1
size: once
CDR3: CASSFQGEDGYTF
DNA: TGCGCCAGCAGCTTTCAGGGGGAGGATGGCTACACCTTC

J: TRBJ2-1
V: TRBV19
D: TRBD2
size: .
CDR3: CASSTRRGMISSYNEQFF
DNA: TGTGCCAGTAGTACCCGGCGGGGGATGATTAGCTCCTACAATGAGCAGTTCTTC

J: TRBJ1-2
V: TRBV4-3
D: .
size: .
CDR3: CASSQAGTGTNYGYTF
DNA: TGCGCCAGCAGCCAAGCGGGCACAGGGACTAACTATGGCTACACCTTC

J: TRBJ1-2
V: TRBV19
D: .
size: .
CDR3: CASSRPTRDYGYTF
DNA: TGTGCCAGTAGTAGGCCCACACGGGACTATGGCTACACCTTC

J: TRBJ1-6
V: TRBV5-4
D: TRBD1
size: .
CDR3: CASSLGPRLDRGSPLHF
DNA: TGTGCCAGCAGCTTGGGACCCCGCCTCGACAGGGGTTCACCCCTCCACTTT

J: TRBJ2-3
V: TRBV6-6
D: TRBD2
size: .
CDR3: CASSYLAGPPTDTQYF
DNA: TGTGCCAGCAGTTACCTAGCGGGACCGCCGACAGATACGCAGTATTTT

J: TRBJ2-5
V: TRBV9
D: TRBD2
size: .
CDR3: CASSVASGRGETQYF
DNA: TGTGCCAGCAGCGTAGCTAGCGGGAGGGGAGAGACCCAGTACTTC

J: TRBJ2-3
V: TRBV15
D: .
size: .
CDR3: CATSRGTSTDTQYF
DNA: TGTGCCACCAGCAGGGGGACTAGCACAGATACGCAGTATTTT

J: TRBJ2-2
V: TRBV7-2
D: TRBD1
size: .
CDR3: CASSSHRGNTGELFF
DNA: TGTGCCAGCAGCTCACACAGGGGGAACACCGGGGAGCTGTTTTTT

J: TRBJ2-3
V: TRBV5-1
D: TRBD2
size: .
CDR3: CASRFGTSGLTDTQYF
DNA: TGCGCCAGCAGATTCGGGACTAGCGGATTGACAGATACGCAGTATTTT

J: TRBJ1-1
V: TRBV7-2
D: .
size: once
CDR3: CASSLGKRVYTEAFF
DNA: TGTGCCAGCAGCTTAGGAAAGAGGGTGTACACTGAAGCTTTCTTT

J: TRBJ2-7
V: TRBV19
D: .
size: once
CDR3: CASSILSAGKEYEQYF
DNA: TGTGCCAGTAGTATACTTTCTGCAGGGAAGGAGTACGAGCAGTACTTC

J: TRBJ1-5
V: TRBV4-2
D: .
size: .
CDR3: CASSQEGGNQPQHF
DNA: TGTGCCAGCAGCCAAGAGGGGGGTAATCAGCCCCAGCATTTT

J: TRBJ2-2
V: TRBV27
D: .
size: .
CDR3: CASSLLGASNTGELFF
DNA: TGTGCCAGCAGTTTATTGGGGGCCTCGAACACCGGGGAGCTGTTTTTT

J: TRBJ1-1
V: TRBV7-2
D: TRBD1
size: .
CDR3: CASSLAGTAMNTEAFF
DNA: TGTGCCAGCAGCTTAGCCGGGACAGCCATGAACACTGAAGCTTTCTTT

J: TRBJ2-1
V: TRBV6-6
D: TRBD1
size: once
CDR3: CASSYATGGGQFF
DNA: TGTGCCAGCAGTTACGCTACAGGGGGCGGGCAGTTCTTC

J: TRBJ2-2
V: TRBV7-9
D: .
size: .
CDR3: CASSLVRGGLGTGELFF
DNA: TGTGCCAGCAGCTTAGTTAGGGGGGGACTTGGCACCGGGGAGCTGTTTTTT

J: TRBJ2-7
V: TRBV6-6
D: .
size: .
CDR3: CASSLARTYEQYF
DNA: TGTGCCAGCAGTCTCGCTAGAACTTATGAGCAGTACTTC

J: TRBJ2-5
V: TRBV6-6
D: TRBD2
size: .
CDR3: CASSRIAGGSGETQYF
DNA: TGTGCCAGCAGCCGAATAGCGGGAGGGTCTGGCGAGACCCAGTACTTC

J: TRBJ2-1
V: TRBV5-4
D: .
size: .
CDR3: CASSLSRIDEQFF
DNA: TGTGCCAGCAGCTTGTCCAGGATCGATGAGCAGTTCTTC

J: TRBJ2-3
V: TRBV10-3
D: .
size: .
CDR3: CAISDGKDTDTQYF
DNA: TGTGCCATCAGTGATGGCAAAGACACAGATACGCAGTATTTT

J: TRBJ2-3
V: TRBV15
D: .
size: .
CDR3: CATSRHPRGDTQYF
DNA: TGTGCCACCAGCAGACACCCCCGGGGAGATACGCAGTATTTT

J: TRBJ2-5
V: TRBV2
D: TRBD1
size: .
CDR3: CASRPDRGLETQYF
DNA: TGTGCCAGCAGACCGGACAGGGGTTTGGAGACCCAGTACTTC

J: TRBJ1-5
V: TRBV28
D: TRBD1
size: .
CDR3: CASSLLTGGVRQPQHF
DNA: TGTGCCAGCAGTCTGCTGACAGGGGGAGTGAGGCAGCCCCAGCATTTT

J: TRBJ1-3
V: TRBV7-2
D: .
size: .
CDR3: CASSSLGRAGNTIYF
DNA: TGTGCCAGCAGCTCCTTGGGCAGGGCTGGAAACACCATATATTTT

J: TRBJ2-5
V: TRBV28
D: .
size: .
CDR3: CASSLGGAVETQYF
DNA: TGTGCCAGCAGTTTGGGGGGGGCAGTGGAGACCCAGTACTTC

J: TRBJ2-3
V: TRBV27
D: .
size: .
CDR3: CASSLRGAGTDTQYF
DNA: TGTGCCAGCAGCCTCAGGGGAGCCGGCACAGATACGCAGTATTTT

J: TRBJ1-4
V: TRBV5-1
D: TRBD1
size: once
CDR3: CASSLGRGREKLFF
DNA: TGCGCCAGCAGCTTGGGCAGGGGGCGTGAAAAACTGTTTTTT

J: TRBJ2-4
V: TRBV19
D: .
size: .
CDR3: CATTNTGPLSLRDIQYF
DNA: TGTGCCACCACAAATACAGGGCCCTTGTCACTTAGGGACATTCAGTACTTC

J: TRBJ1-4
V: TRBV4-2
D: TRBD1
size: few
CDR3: CASSPQGNEKLFF
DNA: TGTGCCAGCAGCCCACAGGGGAATGAAAAACTGTTTTTT

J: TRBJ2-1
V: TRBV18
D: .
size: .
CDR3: CASSPRSVASYNEQFF
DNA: TGTGCCAGCTCACCACGATCGGTAGCCTCCTACAATGAGCAGTTCTTC

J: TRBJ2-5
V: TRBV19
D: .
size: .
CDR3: CASSIVGAGETQYF
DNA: TGTGCCAGTAGTATTGTGGGGGCTGGAGAGACCCAGTACTTC

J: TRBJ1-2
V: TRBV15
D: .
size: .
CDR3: CATSRGQGSHYTF
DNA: TGTGCCACCAGCAGAGGTCAGGGTTCCCACTACACCTTC

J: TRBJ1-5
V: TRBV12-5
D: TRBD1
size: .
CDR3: CASGLDRGIGDQPQHF
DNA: TGTGCTAGTGGTTTGGACAGGGGGATAGGGGATCAGCCCCAGCATTTT

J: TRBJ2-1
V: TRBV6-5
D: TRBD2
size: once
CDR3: CASSQSGDYNEQFF
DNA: TGTGCCAGCAGCCAAAGCGGGGATTACAATGAGCAGTTCTTC

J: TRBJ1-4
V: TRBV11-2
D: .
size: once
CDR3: CASSSVRGQRNEKLFF
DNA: TGTGCCAGCAGCTCCGTTAGGGGACAACGAAATGAAAAACTGTTTTTT

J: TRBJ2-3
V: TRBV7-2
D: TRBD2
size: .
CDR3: CASSTTSGRPTDTQYF
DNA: TGTGCCAGCAGCACAACTAGCGGGAGGCCCACAGATACGCAGTATTTT

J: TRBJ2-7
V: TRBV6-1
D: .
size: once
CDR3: CASSGSRTYEQYF
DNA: TGTGCCAGCAGTGGTTCCCGTACCTACGAGCAGTACTTC

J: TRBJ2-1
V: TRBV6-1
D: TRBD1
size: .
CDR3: CASSGGTGRYNEQFF
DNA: TGTGCCAGCAGTGGGGGGACAGGCCGCTACAATGAGCAGTTCTTC

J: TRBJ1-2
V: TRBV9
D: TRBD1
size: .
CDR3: CASSPRTGGPYGYTF
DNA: TGTGCCAGCAGCCCTAGGACAGGGGGCCCTTATGGCTACACCTTC

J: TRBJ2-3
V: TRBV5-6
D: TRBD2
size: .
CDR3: CASSLLGGTSGSSTDTQYF
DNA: TGTGCCAGCAGCCTATTGGGGGGGACTAGCGGTTCTAGCACAGATACGCAGTATTTT

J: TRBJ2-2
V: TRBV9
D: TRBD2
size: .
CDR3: CASSVAPSGNTGELFF
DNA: TGTGCCAGCAGCGTAGCTCCTAGCGGGAACACCGGGGAGCTGTTTTTT

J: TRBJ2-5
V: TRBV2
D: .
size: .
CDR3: CASKVGGPQETQYF
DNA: TGTGCCAGCAAGGTGGGGGGACCACAAGAGACCCAGTACTTC

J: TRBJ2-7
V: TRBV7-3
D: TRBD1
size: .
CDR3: CASSLIGGAYEQYF
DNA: TGTGCCAGCAGCTTAATAGGGGGCGCCTACGAGCAGTACTTC

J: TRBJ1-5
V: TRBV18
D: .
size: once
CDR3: CASSQQAQSNQPQHF
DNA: TGTGCCAGCTCTCAACAGGCCCAAAGCAATCAGCCCCAGCATTTT

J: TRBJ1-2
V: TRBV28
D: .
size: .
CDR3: CASSWTGGYTF
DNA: TGTGCCAGCAGTTGGACTGGGGGCTACACCTTC

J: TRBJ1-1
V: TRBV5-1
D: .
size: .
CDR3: CASSLDFRPTGDTEAFF
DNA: TGCGCCAGCAGCTTGGATTTCAGACCGACCGGGGACACTGAAGCTTTCTTT

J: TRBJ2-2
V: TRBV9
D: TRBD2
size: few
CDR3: CASSTLAGHTGELFF
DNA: TGTGCCAGCAGTACGCTAGCGGGACATACCGGGGAGCTGTTTTTT

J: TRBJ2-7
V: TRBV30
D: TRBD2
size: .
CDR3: CAWRSWRETIYEQYF
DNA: TGTGCCTGGAGGAGCTGGCGGGAGACAATTTACGAGCAGTACTTC

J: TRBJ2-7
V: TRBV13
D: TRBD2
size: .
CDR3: CASSRSGRGSGEQYF
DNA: TGTGCCAGCAGCCGTAGCGGGAGAGGTTCGGGGGAGCAGTACTTC

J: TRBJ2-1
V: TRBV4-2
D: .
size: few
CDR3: CASSEEGTSYNEQFF
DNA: TGTGCCAGCAGCGAGGAGGGGACCTCCTACAATGAGCAGTTCTTC